Listed below are T cell receptor beta chains from one sample, sequenced in a study of cytomegalovirus exposure and HLA in healthy donors. Data came from immunoSEQ multiplex PCR; TCRdb stores just in-frame clones and leaves some out. The sample shows some 180,000 clones, about 81% of them seen only once. Sequencing used PBMCs. These receptors originate from a woman in her twenties or thirties in good health and CMV-seronegative. Each CDR3 is given with its conserved first and last residue. D genes are given only for firm matches. The listing skips clone size in some rows; elsewhere it reads once, few, many or a size class.

cdr3_nt cdr3_aa d_call clone_size j_call v_call
TGTGCCAGCAGCCCCGGCCCTCCGGGGGGGGCGAACACCGGGGAGCTGTTTTTT CASSPGPPGGANTGELFF TRBD2 few TRBJ2-2 TRBV27
TGTGCCAGCAGCGGGGGTCCGACAGGGATAAGCGCTGAAGCTTTCTTT CASSGGPTGISAEAFF TRBD1 once TRBJ1-1 TRBV9
TGCGCCAGCAGTGAAAGCAACTACGAGCAGTACTTC CASSESNYEQYF . few TRBJ2-7 TRBV10-1
TGTGCCAGTAGTAGGAGCGGAGGATCCTACAATGAGCAGTTCTTC CASSRSGGSYNEQFF . . TRBJ2-1 TRBV19
TGTGCAAGTGGGGAGGAGACCCAGTACTTC CASGEETQYF . . TRBJ2-5 TRBV18
TGTGCCAGCAGCCCGGCGGGAAACTATGGCTACACCTTC CASSPAGNYGYTF . . TRBJ1-2 TRBV7-2
TGTGCCACCGTGGTGGATGCGGGGGCTAACCTTTCCTACGAGCAGTACTTC CATVVDAGANLSYEQYF . . TRBJ2-7 TRBV2
TGTGCCAGCAGCTTAGTGGGGACAGGGAACACTGAAGCTTTCTTT CASSLVGTGNTEAFF TRBD1 . TRBJ1-1 TRBV7-9
TGTGCCAGCAGCTTGTGGGCTAGCGGGAGGGTACAAGAGACCCAGTACTTC CASSLWASGRVQETQYF TRBD2 . TRBJ2-5 TRBV5-6
TGTGCCAGCAGTTACAGGGTAGAATATGGCTACACCTTC CASSYRVEYGYTF . . TRBJ1-2 TRBV7-2
TGTGCCAGCAGCTTCCGGGAGCTAAGGACTGAAGCTTTCTTT CASSFRELRTEAFF . . TRBJ1-1 TRBV7-2
TGTGCCAGTAGTAATACAGGGGGCAATCAGCCCCAGCATTTT CASSNTGGNQPQHF TRBD1 few TRBJ1-5 TRBV19
TGTGCCAGCAGCGGGAGAGGTTATACCGGGGAGCTGTTTTTT CASSGRGYTGELFF . . TRBJ2-2 TRBV27
TGTGCCAGCAGTCCCCTGGGCCCCTACAATGAGCAGTTCTTC CASSPLGPYNEQFF . . TRBJ2-1 TRBV6-5
TGTGCCATCCACTCTATAACCTACGAGCAGTACTTC CAIHSITYEQYF . . TRBJ2-7 TRBV6-1
TGTGCCAGCACCTGGGACAGCCGAAATCAGCCCCAGCATTTT CASTWDSRNQPQHF TRBD1 once TRBJ1-5 TRBV6-1
TGTGCCAGCAGTTTTCAGGGGACCTATGGCTACACCTTC CASSFQGTYGYTF . . TRBJ1-2 TRBV27
TGTGCCAGCAGCCCCCGACAGGGGGGGGAGACCCAGTACTTC CASSPRQGGETQYF TRBD1 . TRBJ2-5 TRBV5-4
TGTGCCAGCAGCCCCGCCGGGAATCAGCCCCAGCATTTT CASSPAGNQPQHF . . TRBJ1-5 TRBV5-6
TGTGCCTGGAGTGTACTTAGAACTAACAATGAGCAGTTCTTC CAWSVLRTNNEQFF . . TRBJ2-1 TRBV30
TGTGCCAGCAGCCAACAGGGGAGGAGGACTGAAGCTTTCTTT CASSQQGRRTEAFF TRBD1 . TRBJ1-1 TRBV7-2
TGTGCCAGCAGCCAAAACCTAGGTGGGTCCTACGAGCAGTACTTC CASSQNLGGSYEQYF . . TRBJ2-7 TRBV11-2
TGTGCCAGCAGCTATAGAGCGGGAGGGCCGGAGACCCAGTACTTC CASSYRAGGPETQYF TRBD2 few TRBJ2-5 TRBV7-2
TGTGCCAGCAGTTACAGTCTAAGCACAGATACGCAGTATTTT CASSYSLSTDTQYF . . TRBJ2-3 TRBV6-5
TGCGCCACCGCATTACAGGGGGGAAACTACGAGCAGTACTTC CATALQGGNYEQYF TRBD1 . TRBJ2-7 TRBV10-2
TGTGCCAGCAGTAGACAGGGGCAAACTGAAGCTTTCTTT CASSRQGQTEAFF TRBD1 . TRBJ1-1 TRBV6-5
TGTGCCAGCAGTTCGGCAGGGGAGAGAAGGGGCTACACCTTC CASSSAGERRGYTF . . TRBJ1-2 TRBV28
TGTGCCAGCAGCAAACAGGGATATAGCACAGATACGCAGTATTTT CASSKQGYSTDTQYF . . TRBJ2-3 TRBV11-3
TGTGCCAGCAGCGTAGAAGCGGAACTTGGGACAGATACGCAGTATTTT CASSVEAELGTDTQYF . . TRBJ2-3 TRBV9
TGTGCCAGCAGTTTATCGGTTCCTTCGGACTACCCTTACGAGCAGTACTTC CASSLSVPSDYPYEQYF . . TRBJ2-7 TRBV27
TGTGCCAGCAGTCCTTCCGGGACAGCTTATAGCAATCAGCCCCAGCATTTT CASSPSGTAYSNQPQHF TRBD1 few TRBJ1-5 TRBV27
TGTGCCAGCAGTTACTCAGGGGTTGGAAATCAGCCCCAGCATTTT CASSYSGVGNQPQHF . . TRBJ1-5 TRBV6-5
TGTGCCAGCAGCCACGGGACTCCCTCTAGCGAGCAGTACTTC CASSHGTPSSEQYF . . TRBJ2-7 TRBV14
TGTGCCAGCAGCTTGGGGACAGCGCGGTATAATTCACCCCTCCACTTT CASSLGTARYNSPLHF . . TRBJ1-6 TRBV5-4
TGCAGCGTGGCTAGCGGACCACACAATGAGCAGTTCTTC CSVASGPHNEQFF TRBD2 . TRBJ2-1 TRBV29-1
TGTGCCAGCAGCCAGCAGGGGAACACTGAAGCTTTCTTT CASSQQGNTEAFF . . TRBJ1-1 TRBV2
TGTGCCAGCAGCCAAGATCTGGTGGGCCTTTGGCAGCCAGATACGCAGTATTTT CASSQDLVGLWQPDTQYF . . TRBJ2-3 TRBV14
TGTGCCAGCAAAGGGACTAGCGGGGAACTAAGCACAGATACGCAGTATTTT CASKGTSGELSTDTQYF TRBD2 . TRBJ2-3 TRBV7-8
TGCAGCGTTGAAATCAGGAATGGCTACACCTTC CSVEIRNGYTF . . TRBJ1-2 TRBV29-1
TGTGCCAGCAGCCTGCTTCTGACAGGGACCTATGGCTACACCTTC CASSLLLTGTYGYTF TRBD1 . TRBJ1-2 TRBV5-5
TGTGCCAGTAGGGGGACAGGGGGCGGACGAAACACTGAAGCTTTCTTT CASRGTGGGRNTEAFF TRBD1 . TRBJ1-1 TRBV19
TGTGCCAGTAGTATTGTTCGACAGCACAATGAGCAGTTCTTC CASSIVRQHNEQFF . . TRBJ2-1 TRBV19
TGTGCCAGCAGCTTGAATGAGAACTATGGCTACACCTTC CASSLNENYGYTF . . TRBJ1-2 TRBV5-4
TGTGCCAGCAGTCCCTCAATGGCATCCTACGAGCAGTACTTC CASSPSMASYEQYF . . TRBJ2-7 TRBV6-5
TGTGCCAGCAGCCCCTGGGACAGTCCCTACGAGCAGTACTTC CASSPWDSPYEQYF TRBD1 few TRBJ2-7 TRBV11-3
TGTGCCAGCAGTGCCGACAGGGCGGGAGAGACCCAGTACTTC CASSADRAGETQYF TRBD1 . TRBJ2-5 TRBV2
TGCGCCAGCAGCTCGCTAGCCGGACAGGGGGTAGGCTATGGCTACACCTTC CASSSLAGQGVGYGYTF TRBD1 . TRBJ1-2 TRBV5-1
TGTGCCACCCCTGGCAGGCAAGAGACCCAGTACTTC CATPGRQETQYF . . TRBJ2-5 TRBV15
TGTGCCAGCAGGGCGGGGATTTACGAAAAACTGTTTTTT CASRAGIYEKLFF . . TRBJ1-4 TRBV6-1
TGTGCCAGTACTAACCCCAGTGGAGGGAACACTGAAGCTTTCTTT CASTNPSGGNTEAFF . . TRBJ1-1 TRBV19
TGCGCCAGCAGCCACCACGGGACAGGGGATGGAGAGCAGTACTTC CASSHHGTGDGEQYF TRBD1 . TRBJ2-7 TRBV4-1
TGCAGCGTATCGACAGGGGTGATCTACAATGAGCAGTTCTTC CSVSTGVIYNEQFF TRBD1 . TRBJ2-1 TRBV29-1